Following are 27 T cell receptor beta chains from one sample sequenced in a study of blood T cells in healthy people across ages. A J-beta primer mix and a sample-barcoded 5' primer were used in a second PCR of roughly 6 to 12 cycles. Via MiXCR, TCRdb re-called the 5' RACE reads, giving one row per CDR3 protein. This table holds hundreds of thousands of distinct CDR3 sequences, approximately 43% found once. The specimen sequenced was blood. The receptors derive from a woman aged 60-70 years in good health.

This clonotype was seen many times. The chain joins TRBV29-1 to TRBJ2-4; 7 nucleotides line up with TRBD1. The CDR3 is made up of 15 amino acids. The germline gives CDR1 SQVTM, CDR2 ANQGSEA. Germline trimming cut 6 bases from V and 3 bases from J; bases unmatched to any gene: 11. This chain's CDR3 is CSVRLGGAGKNIQYF. In DNA, the CDR3 is TGCAGCGTCCGCTTAGGGGGCGCCGGCAAAAACATTCAGTACTTC.

In its sample, this clonotype was seen a few times. The V and J genes are TRBV2 and TRBJ2-3; D is unresolved. Trimming took 7 bases from V and 2 from J, leaving 7 bases between them. Germline V gene sequence: CDR1 SNHLY, CDR2 FYNNEI. This CDR3 comprises 12 residues. The CDR3 DNA sequence: TGTGCCAGCACCTTCACCACAGATACGCAGTATTTT. It encodes CASTFTTDTQYF. The whole variable domain, filled in from reference TRBV2 and TRBJ2-3, reads EPEVTQTPSHQVTQMGQEVILRCVPISNHLYFYWYRQILGQKVEFLVSFYNNEISEKSEIFDDQFSVERPDGSNFTLKIRSTKLEDSAMYFCASTFTTDTQYFGPGTRLTVL.

The J gene is TRBJ1-1, the V gene TRBV5-1; perhaps TRBD1 as D (6 bases). This CDR3 has 15 amino acids. The V gene lost 0 bases and the J gene lost 1 base, with 10 bases spanning the gap. Germline-derived CDR1 and CDR2 are SGHRS and YFSETQ. The chain's CDR3 is CASSLEGEGNTEAFF. The CDR3 DNA is TGCGCCAGCAGCTTGGAGGGGGAAGGGAACACTGAAGCTTTCTTT.

The chain joins TRBV18 to TRBJ2-1, with D possibly TRBD2 on 6 matching bases. Matching the DNA end better, TRBJ2-7 makes the J call doubtful. CDR1 is KGHSH and CDR2 is LQKENI in the germline V gene. This CDR3 has 17 residues. The CDR3 DNA reads as TGTGCCAGCTCACCACCCAGGCGGGAAAGCTCCTACAATGAGCAGTACTTC. This encodes CASSPPRRESSYNEQYF.

This clonotype was seen at least ten times. This chain connects TRBV29-1 to TRBJ2-3; TRBD1 aligns across 7 bases. The CDR3 extends over 13 amino acids. The germline gives CDR1 SQVTM, CDR2 ANQGSEA. The ends lost 7 bases at V and 4 bases at J; junction bases unmatched: 8. CDR3 loop: CSGVTGFADTQYF. CDR3 DNA: TGCAGCGGTGTGACAGGGTTCGCAGATACGCAGTATTTT.

This clonotype has just a few counts. The chain has TRBV13 and TRBJ2-1, with D tentatively TRBD2 (6 bases). CDR3 length: 14 residues. Trimming shortened V by 5 bases and J by 8 bases, and 16 bases separated the two germline ends. Looked up from germline, CDR1 is PRHDT and CDR2 is FYEKMQ (reference sequence). CDR3 sequence reads: CASSQWLARDEQFF. The CDR3 DNA follows: TGTGCCAGCAGCCAGTGGCTAGCGAGGGATGAGCAGTTCTTC. The full variable domain, completed using reference TRBV13 and TRBJ2-1, is AAGVIQSPRHLIKEKRETATLKCYPIPRHDTVYWYQQGPGQDPQFLISFYEKMQSDKGSIPDRFSAQQFSDYHSELNMSSLELGDSALYFCASSQWLARDEQFFGPGTRLTVL.

This clonotype was detected ten times or more. V is TRBV11-2 and J is TRBJ2-5; the match to TRBD1 covers 7 bases. The junction had 5 bases not matched to a gene; V was cut back by 5 bases and J by 2 bases. The germline V gene encodes CDR1 SGHAT and CDR2 FQNNGV. This CDR3 has 14 amino acids. Here the CDR3 DNA reads TGTGCCAGCAGCCCCCGGACAGGTCAAGAGACCCAGTACTTC. Its protein product is CASSPRTGQETQYF.

This clonotype turned up a few times. The chain is built from TRBV5-6 and TRBJ2-5; D is perhaps TRBD1 (6 bases). The CDR3 is 15 amino acids. CDR1 and CDR2 (germline): SGHDT, YYEEEE. Trimming removed 5 bases from V and 9 bases from J, with 23 bases in between. CDR3 in amino acids: CASRKGNLGAQAQYF. In nucleotides, the CDR3 is TGTGCCAGCAGGAAAGGGAACTTGGGGGCCCAGGCCCAGTACTTC.

This clonotype was observed a handful of times. V is TRBV6-1 and J is TRBJ2-4; TRBD2 is a possible D gene (6 bases). Germline assignment: CDR1 MNHNS and CDR2 SASEGT. Trimming left V 4 bases short and J 1 base short, with 14 bases between. CDR3 length equals 16 residues. CDR3 residues: CASSARGEGAKNIQYF. The DNA for the CDR3 is TGTGCCAGCAGTGCCCGCGGGGAAGGGGCCAAAAACATTCAGTACTTC.

Comments on this clonotype: At one boundary the junction diverges from the germline segment, which might be a read error. The chain is built from TRBV20-1 and TRBJ1-4; possible D gene TRBD1, 6 bases. The CDR3 length is 13 residues. Germline loops: CDR1 DFQATT, CDR2 SNEGSKA (reference sequence). As DNA, the CDR3 is TGTAGTGCTAGACGGCAGGGGAATGAAAAACTGTTTTTT. Encoded protein: CSARRQGNEKLFF.

The chain carries TRBV29-1 and TRBJ2-5; TRBD2 is a possible D gene (6 bases). This CDR3 is built from 13 residues. The V end lost 7 bases, the J end lost 6 bases, and 18 bases lay between the germline ends. Germline values: CDR1 SQVTM, CDR2 ANQGSEA. The CDR3: CSGDVWEAKTQYF. The DNA of the CDR3 is TGCAGCGGGGACGTCTGGGAGGCGAAGACCCAGTACTTC.

Only a few counts were recorded for this clonotype. V and J are TRBV20-1 and TRBJ2-3; a possible D gene is TRBD1 (6 bases). The CDR3 covers 16 residues. With 6 bases removed from V and 3 bases from J, the gap between germline ends came to 22 bases. Germline CDR1 and CDR2: DFQATT and SNEGSKA (reference sequence). This chain's CDR3 is CSAALLQGVGTDTQYF. CDR3 in DNA: TGCAGTGCGGCCCTCCTACAGGGAGTAGGGACAGATACGCAGTATTTT.

The chain is built from TRBV7-3 and TRBJ1-1; D not certain. Trimming left V 5 bases short and J 10 bases short, with 17 bases between. The CDR3 totals 13 residues. Germline V CDR1 and CDR2: SGHTA, FQGTGA. CDR3 in amino acids: CASSPQGRVGAFF. The CDR3, as DNA: TGTGCCAGCAGCCCTCAAGGGAGGGTTGGAGCTTTCTTT.

This clonotype has a handful of counts. The chain links TRBV11-2 to TRBJ2-1, with D possibly TRBD2 on 6 matching bases. The CDR3 runs 16 residues. The V end was cut by 1 base, the J end by 7 bases, with 17 bases between. The V gene's germline CDR1 is SGHAT and CDR2 FQNNGV. The CDR3 bases are TGTGCCAGCAGCTTAGCAGTTTTACTAGCTGGTAATGAGCAGTTCTTC. It translates to CASSLAVLLAGNEQFF.

For the CDR3, the DNA is TGTGCCAGCTCACCGACCGCCTCGTACAATGAGCAGTTCTTC. Translating it yields CASSPTASYNEQFF. The chain uses TRBV18 and TRBJ2-1; D is unclear. Trimming pared 3 bases from V and 4 bases from J, leaving 10 bases between. The V gene's germline CDR1 is KGHSH and CDR2 LQKENI. The CDR3 is 14 amino acids.

This clonotype was observed a few times. This chain links TRBV4-3 with TRBJ1-1; tentatively, D is TRBD1 (6 bases). The ends were cut back, 4 bases at V and 3 bases at J, with 21 bases in the middle. This CDR3 is built from 17 residues. Germline V gene data show CDR1 as LGHNA and CDR2 as YSLEER. For the CDR3, the DNA is TGCGCCAGCAGCCCTCGGGACAAAAGAAACCTAGACACTGAAGCTTTCTTT. As protein: CASSPRDKRNLDTEAFF.

This clonotype was counted only a few times. The V call is TRBV9, the J call TRBJ1-1; D remains ambiguous. Germline V gene lookup returns CDR1 SGDLS and CDR2 YYNGEE. Trimming pared 4 bases from V and 4 bases from J, leaving 11 bases between. There are 13 residues in the CDR3. The CDR3 is CASSPSLGTEAFF. The CDR3 DNA reads TGTGCCAGCAGCCCCTCATTGGGCACTGAAGCTTTCTTT.

This chain uses TRBV4-1 with TRBJ1-1, with 8 bases that match TRBD1. The J segment lost 1 base and the V segment lost 1 base, leaving 2 bases of the junction unmatched. Germline V CDR1 and CDR2: MGHRA, YSYEKL. This CDR3 has 15 amino acids. In DNA form, the CDR3 reads TGCGCCAGCAGCCAAGCGACAGGGGCGAACACTGAAGCTTTCTTT. Encoded protein: CASSQATGANTEAFF.

V is TRBV5-7 and J is TRBJ2-2, with 8 bases lining up with TRBD1. TRBV5-7 carries the ORF label, with uncertain function. Germline trimming cut 0 bases from V and 3 bases from J; bases unmatched to any gene: 1. The CDR3 consists of 15 residues. DNA for the CDR3: TGTGCCAGCAGCTTGGACAGGGGGGACACCGGGGAGCTGTTTTTT. Encoded protein: CASSLDRGDTGELFF.

This clonotype has a count of ten or more. The CDR3 DNA sequence: TGTGCCAGCAGCTCCTCCGGGGACTCCTACAATGAGCAGTACTTC. Residues: CASSSSGDSYNEQYF. The chain couples TRBV9 to TRBJ2-1, with a possible D match to TRBD2 (6 bases). The last part of the DNA fits TRBJ2-7 better; the J call may be wrong. The CDR3 spans 15 residues. Germline V gene lookup returns CDR1 SGDLS and CDR2 YYNGEE.

This sequence joins TRBV20-1 and TRBJ1-5; 8 bases agree with TRBD1. Trimming cost V 5 bases and J 6 bases; bases outside gene matches: 9. Germline V gene data show CDR1 as DFQATT and CDR2 as SNEGSKA (reference sequence). CDR3 size: 14 residues. For the CDR3, the DNA is TGCAGTGCTCCGGACAGGGACGAACGTCAGCCCCAGCATTTT. Encoded protein: CSAPDRDERQPQHF.

This clonotype was seen at least ten times. The V call is TRBV6-2 or TRBV6-3, the J call TRBJ1-2; D perhaps matches TRBD1 (5 bases). CDR1 is MNHEY, CDR2 SVGEGT, per germline. This CDR3 comprises 13 residues. With 5 bases removed from V and 6 bases from J, the gap between germline ends came to 13 bases. This CDR3 reads CASSDAWGHGYTF. The CDR3 DNA is TGTGCCAGCAGTGACGCGTGGGGCCATGGCTACACCTTC.

The chain employs TRBV20-1 and TRBJ2-7; 10 bases match TRBD2. Germline CDR1 is DFQATT and CDR2 is SNEGSKA (reference sequence). The CDR3 spans 14 residues. The V segment lost 5 bases and the J segment 7 bases; nucleotides outside the gene matches: 11. The chain's CDR3 is CSAPPSGSNNEQYF. CDR3 coding DNA: TGCAGTGCTCCCCCTAGCGGGAGCAACAATGAGCAGTACTTC.

The CDR3 here is CASTTLSSYNEQFF. The CDR3 DNA sequence: TGTGCCAGCACCACACTAAGCTCCTACAATGAGCAGTTCTTC. The genes are TRBV28 and TRBJ2-1; D gene unclear. Trimming took off 7 bases at V and 0 bases at J, with 10 bases between the two ends. There are 14 residues in the CDR3. Germline-derived CDR1 and CDR2 are MDHEN and SYDVKM.

V gene TRBV7-9 combines with J gene TRBJ2-1; D is unresolved. The CDR3 loop spans 14 amino acids. The germline CDR1 and CDR2 sequences are SEHNR and FQNEAQ (reference sequence). Trimming removed 2 bases from V and 1 base from J, with 6 bases in between. This CDR3 reads CASSLKISYNEQFF. The CDR3 DNA sequence: TGTGCCAGCAGCTTAAAAATATCCTACAATGAGCAGTTCTTC.

This clonotype was recorded a few times. The chain recombines TRBV6-5 with TRBJ2-1; 14 bases agree with TRBD2. Trimming at V came to 0 bases and at J to 10 bases, leaving 2 bases not matched to a gene. The germline CDR1 and CDR2 sequences are MNHEY and SVGAGI. CDR3 length: 15 amino acids. The CDR3: CASSYSTSGRAEQFF. The CDR3 DNA is TGTGCCAGCAGTTACTCGACTAGCGGGAGGGCCGAGCAGTTCTTC.

This clonotype has ten or more counts. The chain couples TRBV24-1 to TRBJ1-2, with 7 positions matching TRBD1. This CDR3 has 14 amino acids. The germline V gene encodes CDR1 KGHDR and CDR2 SFDVKD. Losses at the gene ends were 9 bases for V and 0 bases for J; bases not matched to a gene: 6. In DNA form, the CDR3 reads TGTGCCACCTCGGGACAGTTAGCTAACTATGGCTACACCTTC. This encodes CATSGQLANYGYTF.